The T cell receptor (beta chain) under discussion was sequenced for a study of neurological immune-mediated disorders. General study results and limits: Private repertoires in all groups were suggested by the finding that expanded clones across subjects shared no CDR3 amino acid sequences. Grouping of repertoires by phylogeny put those of 18 of 34 multiple sclerosis patients into a single related-CDR3 cluster, a possible signature.

Many counts were recorded for this clonotype. The antigen is unknown. Germline V lookup: CDR1 LGHDT, CDR2 YNNKEL (reference sequence). The CDR3 loop spans 16 amino acids. Trimming at V came to 3 bases and at J to 7 bases, leaving 13 bases not matched to a gene. One entry per CDR3 protein results from TCRdb running MiXCR on the 5' RACE reads. The sample consists of about 70,000 distinct CDR3 sequences, 2.5% to 4% of them appearing once. The sample taken for sequencing was PBMCs. This clonotype was sampled from a woman in her forties or fifties with multiple sclerosis. This chain links TRBV3-1 with TRBJ2-7; TRBD2 aligns across 9 bases. The CDR3 DNA follows: TGTGCCAGCAGCCATGGTCAGCGGGAGGCCAACCTGGAGCAGTACTTC. Translated: CASSHGQREANLEQYF.